This T cell receptor (beta chain) appears in the sequencing data of a study of shared clonotypes between healthy human individuals. Study-wide findings and caveats: What limited the represented genetic and exposure-history diversity was the small number of donors.

CD45RA+ naive and CD45RA-negative memory subsets were separated from CD4+ cells. The data were produced by immunoSEQ multiplex PCR, yet TCRdb's version contains in-frame clones alone and is incomplete. The data show around 990,000 clones, approximately 75% seen once. CDR1 is SGHAT, CDR2 FQNNGV, per germline. CDR3 length: 14 amino acids. V lost 7 bases to trimming and J lost 4 bases, with 16 bases between them. This clone was seen at least ten times. Its antigen is unknown. The specimen was memory CD4+ T cells from PBMCs. Documented subset: CD45RA-negative fraction. The TCR sequence derives from a man between 18 and 35 years old in good health. Some clones in this sample may be carry-over from other donors' samples. The chain couples TRBV11-2 to TRBJ2-5; TRBD1 might be the D (6 bases). The CDR3 coding sequence is TGTGCCAGCACCTCCCCAGGGGTGGTAGAGACCCAGTACTTC. The encoded protein is CASTSPGVVETQYF.